This T cell receptor beta chain was sequenced during a study of cytotoxic CD8 clonotypes in ibrutinib-treated CLL. Study-level information: After a median of around six years, roughly 15 patients stayed remitted and some twelve progressed; responses had been partial in 24 and complete in 2. The study's findings and limits: Few clonotypes were public, and these shrank or held steady under treatment. Starting clonality was above that of age-matched healthy donors and tracked circulating CD8+ T-cell counts.

Germline V lookup: CDR1 SGHTA, CDR2 FQGNSA. V shed 2 bases, J shed 0 bases, and the junction held 0 bases outside the gene matches. This CDR3 is built from 15 residues. Genomic DNA in an amount of around 2 micrograms was extracted from cryopreserved PBMCs and used for the preparation of TCR beta libraries. There are a few counts of this clone. Its antigen is undetermined. The assay was immunoSEQ multiplex PCR, and TCRdb's table has in-frame clones only and misses some. The top ten clones hold 6% to 8% of a sample with roughly 40,000 clones, approximately 71% of them seen once. This material consisted of PBMCs, taken at disease progression, from a patient treated with ibrutinib. The TCR originated in a human donor with chronic lymphocytic leukemia. V usage is TRBV7-2 and J usage is TRBJ1-5, with 8 nucleotides matching TRBD1. DNA for the CDR3: TGTGCCAGCAGCTTACAGGGGGCTAGCAATCAGCCCCAGCATTTT. This encodes CASSLQGASNQPQHF.